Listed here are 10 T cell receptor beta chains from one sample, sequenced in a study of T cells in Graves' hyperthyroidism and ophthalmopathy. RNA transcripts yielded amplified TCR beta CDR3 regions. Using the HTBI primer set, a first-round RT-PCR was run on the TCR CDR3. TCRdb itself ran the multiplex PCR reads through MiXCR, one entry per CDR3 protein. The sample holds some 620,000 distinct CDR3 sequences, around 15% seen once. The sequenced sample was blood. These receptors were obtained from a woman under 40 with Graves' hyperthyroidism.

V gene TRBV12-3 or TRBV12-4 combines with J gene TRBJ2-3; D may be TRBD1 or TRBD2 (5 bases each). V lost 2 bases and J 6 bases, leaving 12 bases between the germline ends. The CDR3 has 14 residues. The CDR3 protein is CASSLRDGGDTQYF. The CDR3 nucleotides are TGTGCCAGCAGTTTAAGGGACGGTGGGGATACGCAGTATTTT.

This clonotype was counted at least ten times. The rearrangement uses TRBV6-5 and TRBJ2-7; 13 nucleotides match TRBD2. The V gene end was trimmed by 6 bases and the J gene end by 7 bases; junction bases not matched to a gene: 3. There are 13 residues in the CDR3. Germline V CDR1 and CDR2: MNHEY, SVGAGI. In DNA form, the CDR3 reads TGTGCCAGCAGCAAGGGACTAGCGGGGGAGCAGTACTTC. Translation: CASSKGLAGEQYF.

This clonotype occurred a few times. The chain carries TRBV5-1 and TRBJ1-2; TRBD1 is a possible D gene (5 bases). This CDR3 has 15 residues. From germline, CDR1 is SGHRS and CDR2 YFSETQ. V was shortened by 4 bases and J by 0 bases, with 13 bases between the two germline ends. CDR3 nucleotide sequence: TGCGCCAGCAGCCCCGAAGGGACGGCTAACTATGGCTACACCTTC. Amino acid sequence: CASSPEGTANYGYTF. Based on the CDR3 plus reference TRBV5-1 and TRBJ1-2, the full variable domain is KAGVTQTPRYLIKTRGQQVTLSCSPISGHRSVSWYQQTPGQGLQFLFEYFSETQRNKGNFPGRFSGRQFSNSRSEMNVSTLELGDSALYLCASSPEGTANYGYTFGSGTRLTVV.

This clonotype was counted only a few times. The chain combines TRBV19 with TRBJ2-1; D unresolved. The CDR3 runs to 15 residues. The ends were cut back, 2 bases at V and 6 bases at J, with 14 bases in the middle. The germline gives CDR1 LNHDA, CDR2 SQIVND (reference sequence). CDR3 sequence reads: CASSILGDTTNEQFF. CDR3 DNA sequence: TGTGCCAGTAGTATATTAGGAGACACTACCAATGAGCAGTTCTTC.

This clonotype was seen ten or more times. The CDR3 loop reads CASSLLERYNEQFF. CDR3 DNA sequence: TGTGCCAGCAGTTTACTGGAAAGATACAATGAGCAGTTCTTC. The chain uses TRBV28 and TRBJ2-1; D remains unclear. V dropped 2 bases and J dropped 4 bases, with 9 bases sitting between them. CDR3 length: 14 amino acids. The germline V gene encodes CDR1 MDHEN and CDR2 SYDVKM. The full variable domain, with the rest looked up from reference TRBV28 and TRBJ2-1, is DVKVTQSSRYLVKRTGEKVFLECVQDMDHENMFWYRQDPGLGLRLIYFSYDVKMKEKGDIPEGYSVSREKKERFSLILESASTNQTSMYLCASSLLERYNEQFFGPGTRLTVL.

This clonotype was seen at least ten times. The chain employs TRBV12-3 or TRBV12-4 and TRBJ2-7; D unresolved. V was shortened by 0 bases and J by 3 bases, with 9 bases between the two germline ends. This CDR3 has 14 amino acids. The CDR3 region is CASSLALGIYEQYF. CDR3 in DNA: TGTGCCAGCAGTTTAGCGCTTGGGATCTACGAGCAGTACTTC.

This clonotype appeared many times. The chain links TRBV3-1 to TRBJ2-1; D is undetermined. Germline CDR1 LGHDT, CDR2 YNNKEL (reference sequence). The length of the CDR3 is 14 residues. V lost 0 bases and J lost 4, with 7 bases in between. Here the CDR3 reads CASSQDREYNEQFF. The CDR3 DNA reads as TGTGCCAGCAGCCAAGATAGGGAATACAATGAGCAGTTCTTC.

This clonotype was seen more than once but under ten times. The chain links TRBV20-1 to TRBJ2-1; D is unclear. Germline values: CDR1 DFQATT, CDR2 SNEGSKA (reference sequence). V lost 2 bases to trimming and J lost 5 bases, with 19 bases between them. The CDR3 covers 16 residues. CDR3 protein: CSARTLWVASHNEQFF. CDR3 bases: TGCAGTGCTAGAACCCTCTGGGTAGCAAGCCACAATGAGCAGTTCTTC.

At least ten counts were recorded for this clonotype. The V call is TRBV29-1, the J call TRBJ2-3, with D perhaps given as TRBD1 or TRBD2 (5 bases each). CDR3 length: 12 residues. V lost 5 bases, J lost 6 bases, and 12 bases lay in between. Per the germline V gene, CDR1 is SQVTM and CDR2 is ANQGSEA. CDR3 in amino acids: CSVKAGTDTQYF. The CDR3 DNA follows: TGCAGCGTTAAAGCAGGGACGGATACGCAGTATTTT.

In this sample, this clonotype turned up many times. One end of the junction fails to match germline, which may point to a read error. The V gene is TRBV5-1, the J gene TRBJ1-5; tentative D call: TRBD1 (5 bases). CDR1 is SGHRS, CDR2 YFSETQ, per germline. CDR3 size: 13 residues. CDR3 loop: CASSLSGVQPQHF. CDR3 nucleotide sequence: TGTGCCAGCAGTTTATCGGGGGTTCAGCCCCAGCATTTT.